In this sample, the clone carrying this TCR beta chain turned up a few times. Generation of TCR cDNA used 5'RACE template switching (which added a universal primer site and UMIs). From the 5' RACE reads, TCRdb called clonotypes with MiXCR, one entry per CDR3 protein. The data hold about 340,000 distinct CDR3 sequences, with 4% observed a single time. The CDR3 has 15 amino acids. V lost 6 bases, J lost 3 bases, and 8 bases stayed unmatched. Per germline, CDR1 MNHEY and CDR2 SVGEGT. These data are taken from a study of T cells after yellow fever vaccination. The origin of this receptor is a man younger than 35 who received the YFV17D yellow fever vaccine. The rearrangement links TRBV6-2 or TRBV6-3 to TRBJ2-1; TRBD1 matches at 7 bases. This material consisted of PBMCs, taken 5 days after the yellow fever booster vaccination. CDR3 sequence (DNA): TGTGCCAGCAGCAGCCGGGACAGCAACTACAATGAGCAGTTCTTC. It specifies CASSSRDSNYNEQFF.